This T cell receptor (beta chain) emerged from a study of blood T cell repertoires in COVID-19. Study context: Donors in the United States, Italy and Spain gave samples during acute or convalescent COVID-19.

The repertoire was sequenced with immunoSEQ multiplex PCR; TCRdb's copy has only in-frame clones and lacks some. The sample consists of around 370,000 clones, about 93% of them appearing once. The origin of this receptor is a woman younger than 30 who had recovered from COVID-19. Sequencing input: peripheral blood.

CDR3: CAWSVERGSYNEQFF. In DNA, the CDR3 is TGTGCCTGGAGTGTGGAGCGGGGATCCTACAATGAGCAGTTCTTC. The chain carries TRBV30 and TRBJ2-1; 7 nucleotides line up with TRBD2. Germline trimming cut 0 bases from V and 1 base from J; bases unmatched to any gene: 3. The CDR3 totals 15 residues. Germline V gene lookup returns CDR1 GTSNPN and CDR2 SVGIG (reference sequence).